A selection of T cell receptor beta chains follows, all from one sample in a study of cytomegalovirus exposure and HLA in healthy donors. The assay was immunoSEQ multiplex PCR, and TCRdb's table has in-frame clones only and misses some. The repertoire holds 100,000 to 150,000 clones, with more than 65% as singletons. Sequencing was done on a sample of PBMCs. Source of these receptors: a man in his fifties in good health and CMV-seronegative. Each CDR3 is given with its conserved first and last residue. The D gene is left open where the match is weak. Clone size appears in some rows only: once, few, many, or a class for an expanded clone.

d_gene	v_gene	j_gene	abundance	CDR3aa	CDR3nt
-	TRBV4-3	TRBJ1-2	once	CASSQGEEARGYTF	TGCGCCAGCAGCCAAGGAGAGGAGGCTCGTGGCTACACCTTC
-	TRBV19	TRBJ1-2	-	CASSPTGFGYGYTF	TGTGCCAGTAGTCCGACAGGATTTGGGTATGGCTACACCTTC
-	TRBV30	TRBJ2-7	-	CAWGGGSLISYEQYF	TGTGCCTGGGGCGGAGGTTCCCTAATATCCTACGAGCAGTACTTC
-	TRBV1	TRBJ2-3	-	CTSRTLAGGTDTQYF	TGCACCAGCAGAACACTAGCGGGAGGCACAGATACGCAGTATTTT
-	TRBV5-6	TRBJ2-1	-	CASSLLEDPSSYNEQFF	TGTGCCAGCAGCTTGTTGGAGGACCCGAGCTCCTACAATGAGCAGTTCTTC
TRBD2	TRBV10-2	TRBJ2-5	once	CASSESGLAGDPTAQYF	TGCGCCAGCAGTGAGTCGGGGCTAGCGGGGGATCCGACGGCCCAGTACTTC
-	TRBV2	TRBJ1-2	-	CASSDLAYGYTF	TGTGCCAGCAGTGATTTAGCCTATGGCTACACCTTC
-	TRBV4-1	TRBJ2-7	-	CASSPEVSRGEQYF	TGCGCCAGCAGCCCAGAAGTAAGCAGGGGCGAGCAGTACTTC
-	TRBV2	TRBJ2-7	few	CASQDSLEQYF	TGTGCCAGCCAGGACAGTTTGGAGCAGTACTTC
TRBD2	TRBV2	TRBJ2-1	-	CASSDLRGASYNEQFF	TGTGCCAGCAGTGATCTGCGGGGGGCCTCCTACAATGAGCAGTTCTTC
TRBD2	TRBV18	TRBJ2-7	once	CASSPTGVAGGMFEQYF	TGTGCCAGCTCACCGACAGGGGTAGCGGGGGGTATGTTCGAGCAGTACTTC
-	TRBV19	TRBJ2-2	-	CASSYGELNTGELFF	TGTGCCAGTAGTTACGGGGAGCTGAACACCGGGGAGCTGTTTTTT
TRBD1	TRBV25-1	TRBJ2-5	-	CASGTGGTQYF	TGTGCCAGTGGGACAGGGGGGACCCAGTACTTC
TRBD1	TRBV29-1	TRBJ2-7	-	CSVEPTGQYEQYF	TGCAGCGTTGAGCCGACAGGGCAGTACGAGCAGTACTTC
TRBD1	TRBV19	TRBJ1-2	-	CASSISGQNTF	TGTGCCAGTAGTATATCGGGACAGAACACCTTC
-	TRBV18	TRBJ1-2	-	CASSPRASSNYGYTF	TGTGCCAGCTCACCGCGGGCATCTTCTAACTATGGCTACACCTTC